Sequencing of this T cell receptor beta chain was carried out in a study of vaccination and CD4 T cells after COVID-19. Germline-derived CDR1 and CDR2 are DFQATT and SNEGSKA (reference sequence). The germline V and J ends were trimmed by 6 bases and 0 bases, with 15 bases remaining between them. CDR3 length: 14 amino acids. Regarding treatment: approximately nine-day PBMC culture with coronavirus spike peptide pools or control peptides (ViraFEST assay). A remark on this clonotype: Its antigen is not known.

With the Oncomine TCR Beta short-read assay, DNA from cultured CD4+ T cells was sequenced. Each CDR3 protein gets one entry after TCRdb re-called the PCR reads with MiXCR. The profile shows about 11,000 distinct CDR3 sequences, approximately 50% of them singletons. The receptor was derived from a human donor who had recovered from COVID-19. Input material: CD4+ T cells from blood, cultured in vitro. The chain has TRBV20-1 and TRBJ2-7; tentative D call: TRBD1 (5 bases). CDR3 sequence reads: CSAGAGSSSYEQYF. The CDR3 bases are TGCAGTGCAGGGGCAGGATCAAGCTCCTACGAGCAGTACTTC.